The present entry profiles one T cell receptor (beta chain) with its context. Its antigen has not been determined. No base quality values were provided; no much bigger clone lies one nucleotide off. Receptors were amplified or captured by the immunoSEQ multiplex PCR assay. TCRdb retrieved this table from immuneACCESS and kept in-frame rearrangements only. Not all clones are present; in checked studies, unresolved V genes account for under half, and no reason is known for the remainder. The sample data list more than 15,000 clones, and over 65% of these were observed just once. In total, the top ten clones hold around 9.1% of the sample. The data stem from a study of technical replicates of blood from several donors (dated by TCRdb to the late 2010s). Trimming removed 3 bases from V and 2 bases from J, leaving 16 bases between the germline ends. From the cysteine through the phenylalanine, the CDR3 covers 16 amino acids. Left in the record is the CDR3 DNA by itself, 48 bases read in frame from the first base. The germline V gene provides CDR1 SGHRS and CDR2 YFSETQ.

Sequenced material: PBMCs. The sequence was collected from a human donor in good health. Some clones in this sample may be carry-over from other donors' samples. The chain is made from TRBV5-1 and TRBJ2-3; TRBD2 could be the D gene, as 7 bases match. The DNA sequence is as follows: TGCGCCAGCAGCTGGGGGGCTAGCGGCCTCACAGATACGCAGTATTTT. It codes for CASSWGASGLTDTQYF.